These T cell receptor beta chains were read from a single sample in a study of shared clonotypes between healthy human individuals. Some clones are missing from TCRdb's copy, which holds only in-frame ones; the method was immunoSEQ multiplex PCR. The sample includes a few hundred thousand clones, around 87% seen only once; the top ten take around 16%. The sequencing sample was made of memory CD8+ T cells sorted from blood. These receptor sequences come from a man between 18 and 29 years old in good health. The CDR3 runs from the conserved cysteine through the conserved F or W. Each record gives: V gene, D gene, clone size, J gene, CDR3 DNA, CDR3 protein. The D gene is left open where the match is weak. Rows give clone size only sometimes, using once, few, many, or a class for an expanded clone.

TRBV9	TRBD2	NA	TRBJ2-1	TGTGCCAGCAGCGTAGGGGCTAGCGGGGACAATGAGCAGTTCTTC	CASSVGASGDNEQFF
TRBV27	TRBD2	NA	TRBJ2-7	TGTGCCAGCAGTTTAGGGGGGGATAGCTCCTACGAGCAGTACTTC	CASSLGGDSSYEQYF
TRBV2	NA	NA	TRBJ2-2	TGTGCCAGCAGGACAGATTCTGAGTCCGGGGAGCTGTTTTTT	CASRTDSESGELFF
TRBV2	NA	NA	TRBJ2-7	TGTGCCAGCAGTGGAGACTACGAGCAGTACTTC	CASSGDYEQYF
TRBV6-1	TRBD1	NA	TRBJ2-7	TGTGCCAGCAGTGAATTGACAGGGCTTGCGGGCGAGCAGTACTTC	CASSELTGLAGEQYF
TRBV20-1	NA	NA	TRBJ1-4	TGCAGTGCTAGAGAGGGCGGAAAACTGTTTTTT	CSAREGGKLFF
TRBV10-3	TRBD2	NA	TRBJ2-3	TGTGCCATCAGTGAGGGACTAGCGGGTACAGATACGCAGTATTTT	CAISEGLAGTDTQYF
TRBV5-4	NA	NA	TRBJ2-3	TGTGCCAGCAGCTTGGCAGAGTTCGCAGATACGCAGTATTTT	CASSLAEFADTQYF
TRBV2	NA	NA	TRBJ2-7	TGTGCCAGCAGTGAGGTCCGGGACGGACACTACGAGCAGTACTTC	CASSEVRDGHYEQYF
TRBV28	TRBD2	NA	TRBJ2-7	TGTGCCAGCACCCTACACATTGGGACTAGCTCGGGCGACGAGCAGTACTTC	CASTLHIGTSSGDEQYF
TRBV6-6	TRBD1	NA	TRBJ1-4	TGTGCCAGCAGTTGGGACAGGGTGGAAAAACTGTTTTTT	CASSWDRVEKLFF
TRBV29-1	NA	NA	TRBJ1-2	TGCAGCGTTGATCAGGCAGGAACTTATGGCTACACCTTC	CSVDQAGTYGYTF
TRBV6-7	NA	NA	TRBJ2-7	TGTGCCAGCAGTTATGGATTGGGCAGGGACTACGAGCAGTACTTC	CASSYGLGRDYEQYF
TRBV7-6	NA	NA	TRBJ2-7	TGTGCCAGCAGCTTGCGCAGCGGCTACGAGCAGTACTTC	CASSLRSGYEQYF
TRBV2	TRBD1	NA	TRBJ1-2	TGTGCCAGCAGTGAAGCGGCAGGGGGAGGCTACACCTTC	CASSEAAGGGYTF
TRBV10-3	NA	NA	TRBJ1-6	TGTGCCACCGATAGTGAACAGGGTCGAGGTTCACCCCTCCACTTT	CATDSEQGRGSPLHF
TRBV5-6	TRBD1	NA	TRBJ1-3	TGTGCCAGCAGCGGGGGGACAGCTGGAAACACCATATATTTT	CASSGGTAGNTIYF
TRBV11-2	NA	NA	TRBJ2-3	TGTGCCAGCAGCTTATTGACGTACACCACAGATACGCAGTATTTT	CASSLLTYTTDTQYF
TRBV6-1	NA	NA	TRBJ1-2	TGTGCCAGCAGTGAAGTCCCAGGGGACTATGGCTACACCTTC	CASSEVPGDYGYTF
TRBV11-2	NA	NA	TRBJ1-6	TGTGCCAGCAGCTTAGAGGGGCGTGGTCATAATTCACCCCTCCACTTT	CASSLEGRGHNSPLHF
TRBV4-1	TRBD2	NA	TRBJ2-2	TGCGCCAGCAGCCAAGTCCCGGGACTAGCGACCTCCGGGGAGCTGTTTTTT	CASSQVPGLATSGELFF
TRBV19	NA	NA	TRBJ2-5	TGTGCCAGTAGTATGAATAGGGGGGAGACCCAGTACTTC	CASSMNRGETQYF
TRBV9	TRBD1	NA	TRBJ2-2	TGTGCCAGCAACCGGGACAGGGCCCCTCACACCGGGGAGCTGTTTTTT	CASNRDRAPHTGELFF
TRBV11-2	NA	NA	TRBJ2-3	TGTGCCAGCAGCCTAATCGGGGGGCCAGATACGCAGTATTTT	CASSLIGGPDTQYF
TRBV29-1	TRBD2	once	TRBJ2-5	TGCAGCGCTGGGACTAGCGGGAGGGCGGAGACCCAGTACTTC	CSAGTSGRAETQYF
TRBV6-5	NA	NA	TRBJ1-3	TGTGCCAGCAGTTACCAAGGAGGCTCTGGAAACACCATATATTTT	CASSYQGGSGNTIYF
TRBV2	TRBD1	NA	TRBJ1-2	TGTGCCAGCAGTGGACAGGGCTATGGCTACACCTTC	CASSGQGYGYTF
TRBV11-1	NA	NA	TRBJ1-1	TGTGCCAGCAGCTTAGTAGGCGGGGGAGAAGCTTTCTTT	CASSLVGGGEAFF
TRBV19	NA	NA	TRBJ2-7	TGTGCCAGTAGTATGCGGCAGGGGCAGTTCTACGAGCAGTACTTC	CASSMRQGQFYEQYF
TRBV9	NA	NA	TRBJ2-7	TGTGCCAGCAGCCCCGGCGGCGAGCAGTACTTC	CASSPGGEQYF
TRBV7-9	NA	NA	TRBJ2-2	TGTGCCAGCAGCTGGACAGAGAACACCGGGGAGCTGTTTTTT	CASSWTENTGELFF
TRBV5-5	NA	NA	TRBJ1-1	TGTGCCAGCAGCCTGGGGTGGGCGGGTCAAGGGACTGAAGCTTTCTTT	CASSLGWAGQGTEAFF
TRBV28	TRBD1	NA	TRBJ2-7	TGTGCCAGCATCCCAGGGACAGACGACGTTTCCTACGAGCAGTACTTC	CASIPGTDDVSYEQYF
TRBV5-1	TRBD1	NA	TRBJ2-3	TGCGCCAGCAGCTGGGACAGACCATACACAGATACGCAGTATTTT	CASSWDRPYTDTQYF
TRBV7-2	NA	NA	TRBJ1-2	TGTGCCAGCAGCTTAGAAAGGGGAACTGGCTACACCTTC	CASSLERGTGYTF
TRBV6-5	NA	NA	TRBJ2-7	TGTGCCAGCAGTTACGGGGCCCCCAGCGGCTCCTACGAGCAGTACTTC	CASSYGAPSGSYEQYF
TRBV28	NA	NA	TRBJ2-3	TGTGCCAGCAGTTTATGGTTAGATACGCAGTATTTT	CASSLWLDTQYF
TRBV19	NA	NA	TRBJ2-3	TGTGCCAGTAGCCCCCCGGACAGTAGCACAGATACGCAGTATTTT	CASSPPDSSTDTQYF
TRBV2	NA	NA	TRBJ2-3	TGTGCCAGCAGAAGCGCGGACACAGATACGCAGTATTTT	CASRSADTDTQYF
TRBV2	TRBD1	many	TRBJ1-6	TGTGCCAGCAGTGATTCGACAGGGGGCAATTCACCCCTCCACTTT	CASSDSTGGNSPLHF
TRBV13	NA	many	TRBJ1-2	TGTGCCAGCAGCTTAGGGGCGACGACTCCGAGATATGGCTACACCTTC	CASSLGATTPRYGYTF
TRBV27	TRBD1	NA	TRBJ2-5	TGTGCCAGCAGTTCGTGGACAGGCCCGTACCAAGAGACCCAGTACTTC	CASSSWTGPYQETQYF
TRBV29-1	NA	NA	TRBJ1-2	TGCAGCGTTGGGCCAGTCATCTATGGCTACACCTTC	CSVGPVIYGYTF
TRBV9	TRBD2	NA	TRBJ2-5	TGTGCCAGCAGCGATGGACTAGCGGGGGGCCAAGAGACCCAGTACTTC	CASSDGLAGGQETQYF
TRBV7-9	NA	NA	TRBJ1-4	TGTGCCAGCAGTATAGTCAGTACTAATGAAAAACTGTTTTTT	CASSIVSTNEKLFF
TRBV10-3	NA	NA	TRBJ2-7	TGTGCCATCAGTGAGTCTCAGGCCTGGGTAGCGCGCGCCAAGGAGCAGTACTTC	CAISESQAWVARAKEQYF
TRBV4-3	TRBD2	NA	TRBJ2-1	TGCGCCAGCAGCCAACTGGGACTAGCGGGAGTTCATGAGCAGTTCTTC	CASSQLGLAGVHEQFF
TRBV28	NA	medium-sized	TRBJ1-3	TGTGCCAGCAGTTCCGAGGTATCTGGAAACACCATATATTTT	CASSSEVSGNTIYF
TRBV11-2	NA	few	TRBJ2-1	TGTGCCAGCAGCTTAGGTTCCAATGAGCAGTTCTTC	CASSLGSNEQFF
TRBV28	NA	NA	TRBJ2-5	TGTGCCAGCAGCGATGGGGGAGAGACCCAGTACTTC	CASSDGGETQYF
TRBV5-4	NA	few	TRBJ2-7	TGTGCCAGCAGCTTGGACTTTGGATCCTCCTACGAGCAGTACTTC	CASSLDFGSSYEQYF
TRBV20-1	NA	NA	TRBJ1-2	TGCGAGACTGGGGGAGGGCCTGGCTACACCTTC	CETGGGPGYTF
TRBV4-1	TRBD1	NA	TRBJ1-1	TGCGCCAGCAGTTGGACAGGGGAAACCGAAGCTTTCTTT	CASSWTGETEAFF
TRBV25-1	TRBD2	once	TRBJ2-3	TGTGCCAGCGCGGGGGGGAGCACAGATACGCAGTATTTT	CASAGGSTDTQYF
TRBV5-6	NA	NA	TRBJ1-3	TGTGCCAGCAGCCTGATGGGTGCCCCTGGAAACACCATATATTTT	CASSLMGAPGNTIYF
TRBV5-1	NA	NA	TRBJ1-1	TGCGCCAGCAGCACCACGGACAAGTACACTGAAGCTTTCTTT	CASSTTDKYTEAFF